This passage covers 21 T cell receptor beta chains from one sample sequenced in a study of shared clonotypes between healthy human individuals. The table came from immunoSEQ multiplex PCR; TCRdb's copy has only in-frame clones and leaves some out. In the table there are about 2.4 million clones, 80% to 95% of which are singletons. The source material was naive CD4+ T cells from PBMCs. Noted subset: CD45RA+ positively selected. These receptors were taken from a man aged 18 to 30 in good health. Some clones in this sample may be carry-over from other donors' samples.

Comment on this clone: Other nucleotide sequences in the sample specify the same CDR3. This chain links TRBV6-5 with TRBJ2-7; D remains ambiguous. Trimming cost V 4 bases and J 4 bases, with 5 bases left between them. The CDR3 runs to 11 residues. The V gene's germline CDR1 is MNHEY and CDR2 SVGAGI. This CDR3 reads CASSSAYEQYF. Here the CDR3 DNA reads TGTGCCAGCAGTTCAGCATACGAGCAGTACTTC.

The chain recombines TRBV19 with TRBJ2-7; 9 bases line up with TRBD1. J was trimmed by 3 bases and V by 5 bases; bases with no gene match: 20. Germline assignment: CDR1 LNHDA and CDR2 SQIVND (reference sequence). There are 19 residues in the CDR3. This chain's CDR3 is CASSPSVGTGKRSYYEQYF. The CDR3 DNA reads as TGTGCCAGTAGTCCCTCCGTGGGGACAGGGAAGAGGTCTTACTACGAGCAGTACTTC.

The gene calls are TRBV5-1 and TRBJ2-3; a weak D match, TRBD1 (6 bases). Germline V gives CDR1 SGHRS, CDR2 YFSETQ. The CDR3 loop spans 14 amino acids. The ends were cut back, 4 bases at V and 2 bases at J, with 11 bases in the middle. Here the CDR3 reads CASSGGQYTDTQYF. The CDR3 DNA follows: TGCGCCAGCAGCGGGGGACAATACACAGATACGCAGTATTTT.

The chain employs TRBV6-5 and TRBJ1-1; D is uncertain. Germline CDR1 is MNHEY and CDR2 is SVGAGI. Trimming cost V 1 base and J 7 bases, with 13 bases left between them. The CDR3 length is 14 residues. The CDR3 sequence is CASSYLGRRGEAFF. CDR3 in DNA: TGTGCCAGCAGTTACTTAGGGAGACGGGGTGAAGCTTTCTTT.

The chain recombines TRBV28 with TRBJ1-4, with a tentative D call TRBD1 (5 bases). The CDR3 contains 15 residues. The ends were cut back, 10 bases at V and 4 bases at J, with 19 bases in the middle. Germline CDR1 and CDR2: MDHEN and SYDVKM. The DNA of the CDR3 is TGTGCCATTACGGATCCCGGGACGGGTAATGAAAAACTGTTTTTT. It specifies CAITDPGTGNEKLFF.

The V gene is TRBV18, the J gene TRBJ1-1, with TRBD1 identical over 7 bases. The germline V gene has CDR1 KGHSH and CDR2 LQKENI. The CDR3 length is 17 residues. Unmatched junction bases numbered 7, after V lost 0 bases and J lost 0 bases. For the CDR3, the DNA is TGTGCCAGCTCACCACCGGGACAGCCGAACTTGAACACTGAAGCTTTCTTT. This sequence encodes CASSPPGQPNLNTEAFF.

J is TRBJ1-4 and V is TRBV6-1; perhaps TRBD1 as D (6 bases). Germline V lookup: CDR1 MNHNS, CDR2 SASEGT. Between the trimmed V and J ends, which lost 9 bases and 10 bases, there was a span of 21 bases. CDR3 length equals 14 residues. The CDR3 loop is CASSPGGGRGKLFF. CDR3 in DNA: TGTGCCAGTTCCCCCGGGGGGGGGCGAGGAAAACTGTTTTTT.

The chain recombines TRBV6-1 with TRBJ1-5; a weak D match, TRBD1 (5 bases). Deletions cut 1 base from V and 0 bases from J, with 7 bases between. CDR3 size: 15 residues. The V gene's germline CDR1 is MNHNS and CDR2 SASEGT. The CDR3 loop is CASSEEDNSNQPQHF. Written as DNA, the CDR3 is TGTGCCAGCAGTGAAGAGGACAATAGCAATCAGCCCCAGCATTTT.

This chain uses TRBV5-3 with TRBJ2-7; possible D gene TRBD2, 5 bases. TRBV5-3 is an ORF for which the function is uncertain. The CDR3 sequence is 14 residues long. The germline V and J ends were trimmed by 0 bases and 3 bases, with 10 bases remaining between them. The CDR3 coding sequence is TGTGCCAGAAGCTTGGGACTACCCGTCTACGAGCAGTACTTC. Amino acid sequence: CARSLGLPVYEQYF.

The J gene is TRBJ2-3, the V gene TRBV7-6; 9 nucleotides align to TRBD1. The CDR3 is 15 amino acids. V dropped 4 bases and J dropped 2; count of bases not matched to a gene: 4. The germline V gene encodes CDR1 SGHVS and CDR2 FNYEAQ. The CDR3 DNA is TGTGCCAGCAGCTGGACAGGGGTAATCACAGATACGCAGTATTTT. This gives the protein CASSWTGVITDTQYF.

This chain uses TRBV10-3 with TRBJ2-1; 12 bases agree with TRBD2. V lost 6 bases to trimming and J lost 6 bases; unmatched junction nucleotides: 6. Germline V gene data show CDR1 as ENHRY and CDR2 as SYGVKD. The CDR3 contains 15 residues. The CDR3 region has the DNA TGTGCCATCAGGCAACTAGCGGGAGGTGGCAATGAGCAGTTCTTC. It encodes CAIRQLAGGGNEQFF.

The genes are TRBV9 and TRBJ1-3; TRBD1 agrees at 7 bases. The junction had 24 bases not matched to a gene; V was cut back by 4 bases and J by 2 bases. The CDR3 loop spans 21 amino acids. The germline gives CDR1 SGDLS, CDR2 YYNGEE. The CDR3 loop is CASSTSSRGLQGKRPGNTIYF. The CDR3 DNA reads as TGTGCCAGCAGCACATCCTCCCGGGGGTTACAGGGGAAGAGACCTGGAAACACCATATATTTT.

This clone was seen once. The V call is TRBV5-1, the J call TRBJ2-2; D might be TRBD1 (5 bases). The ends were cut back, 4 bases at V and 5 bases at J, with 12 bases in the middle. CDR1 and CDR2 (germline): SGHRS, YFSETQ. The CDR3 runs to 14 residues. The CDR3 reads CASSPQGVTGELFF. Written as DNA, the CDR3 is TGCGCCAGCAGCCCCCAAGGGGTGACCGGGGAGCTGTTTTTT.

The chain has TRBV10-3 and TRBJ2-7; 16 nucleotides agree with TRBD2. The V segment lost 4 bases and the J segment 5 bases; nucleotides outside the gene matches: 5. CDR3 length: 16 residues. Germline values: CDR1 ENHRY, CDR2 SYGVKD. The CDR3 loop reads CAISGGLAGGPNEQYF. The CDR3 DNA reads TGTGCCATCAGTGGGGGACTAGCGGGAGGGCCTAACGAGCAGTACTTC.

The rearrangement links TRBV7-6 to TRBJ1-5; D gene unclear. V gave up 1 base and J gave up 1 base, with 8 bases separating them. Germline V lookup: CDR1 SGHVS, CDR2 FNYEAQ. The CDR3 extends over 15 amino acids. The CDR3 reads CASSLGPASNQPQHF. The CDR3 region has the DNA TGTGCCAGCAGCTTAGGTCCCGCGAGCAATCAGCCCCAGCATTTT.

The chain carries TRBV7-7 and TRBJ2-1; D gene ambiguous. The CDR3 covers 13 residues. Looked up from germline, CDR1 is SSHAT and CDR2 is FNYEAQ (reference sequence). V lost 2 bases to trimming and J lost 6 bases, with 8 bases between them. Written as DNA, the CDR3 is TGTGCCAGCAGCTTAACTCGAATCAATGAGCAGTTCTTC. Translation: CASSLTRINEQFF.

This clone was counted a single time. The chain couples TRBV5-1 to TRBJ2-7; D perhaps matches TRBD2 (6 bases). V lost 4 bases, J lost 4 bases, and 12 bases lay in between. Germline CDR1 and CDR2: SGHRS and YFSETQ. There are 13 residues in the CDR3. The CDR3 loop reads CASSGVGLYEQYF. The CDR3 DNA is TGCGCCAGCAGCGGGGTTGGACTATACGAGCAGTACTTC.

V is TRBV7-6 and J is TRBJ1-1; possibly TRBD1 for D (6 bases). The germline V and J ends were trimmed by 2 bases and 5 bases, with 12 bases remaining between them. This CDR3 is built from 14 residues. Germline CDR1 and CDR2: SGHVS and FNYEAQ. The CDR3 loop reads CASSLSRGHTEAFF. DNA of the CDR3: TGTGCCAGCAGCTTATCGCGGGGGCATACTGAAGCTTTCTTT.

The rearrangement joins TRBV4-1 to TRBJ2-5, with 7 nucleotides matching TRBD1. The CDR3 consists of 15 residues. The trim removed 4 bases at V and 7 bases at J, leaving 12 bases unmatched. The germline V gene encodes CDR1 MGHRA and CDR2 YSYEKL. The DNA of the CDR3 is TGCGCCAGCAGCCTAGGGACAGTACTGCCTGGGACCCAGTACTTC. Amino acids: CASSLGTVLPGTQYF.

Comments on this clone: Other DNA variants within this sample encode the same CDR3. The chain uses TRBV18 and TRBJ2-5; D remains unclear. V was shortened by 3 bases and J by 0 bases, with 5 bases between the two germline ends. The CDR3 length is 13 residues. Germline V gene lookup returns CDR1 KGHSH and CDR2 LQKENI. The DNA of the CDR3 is TGTGCCAGCTCACCTCAGTACCAAGAGACCCAGTACTTC. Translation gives CASSPQYQETQYF.

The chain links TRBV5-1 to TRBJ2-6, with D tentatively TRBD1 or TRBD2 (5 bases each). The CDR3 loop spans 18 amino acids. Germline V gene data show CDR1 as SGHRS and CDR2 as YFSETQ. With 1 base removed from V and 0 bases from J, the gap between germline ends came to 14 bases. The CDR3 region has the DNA TGCGCCAGCAGCTTGATGGGGGTTCAGCTCTCTGGGGCCAACGTCCTGACTTTC. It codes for CASSLMGVQLSGANVLTF.